The clone carrying this TCR delta chain was seen ten or more times. TCRdb lists the protein of a much larger clone for this DNA, which differs at residue 7, so this is likely a read error; the protein given here is translated from the DNA itself. This specimen comes from a study of gamma-delta T cells after stem cell transplantation. The V gene end was trimmed by 3 bases and the J gene end by 1 base; junction bases not matched to a gene: 13. The CDR3 is 18 residues long. The germline V gene has CDR1 GEAIGNYY and CDR2 EKD. TCRdb re-called clones from the RT-PCR reads using CATT. The repertoire holds some 14,000 delta-chain clones, approximately 8.8% seen once, with 62% in the top ten.

The sequence derives from a human donor. It is not recorded whose cells these are; they may come from a transplant donor. This rearrangement joins TRDV2 to TRDJ1; 10 positions match TRDD3. Sequences were obtained from gamma-delta T cells. The CDR3: CACDSLRGDTRVTDKLIF. In nucleotides, the CDR3 is TGTGCCTGTGACTCATTACGGGGGGATACGCGTGTCACCGATAAACTCATCTTT.